This passage covers 32 T cell receptor beta chains from one sample sequenced in a study of blood T cell repertoires in COVID-19. The protocol was immunoSEQ multiplex PCR, while the TCRdb copy is restricted to in-frame clones and leaves out a portion. The sample yields about 160,000 clones, approximately 80% seen once. The specimen was PBMCs or T cells enriched from blood (not recorded which). The receptors here all came from a woman between 45 and 65 years old who had recovered from COVID-19.

V and J are TRBV2 and TRBJ2-7; 9 nucleotides agree with TRBD2. The V and J ends lost 8 bases and 4 bases, in that order; junction bases with no gene match: 9. This CDR3 contains 14 residues. Germline V lookup: CDR1 SNHLY, CDR2 FYNNEI. The CDR3 coding sequence is TGTGCCAGCGAGGGAAGCGGGGGGTGGTACGAGCAGTACTTC. This codes for CASEGSGGWYEQYF.

The chain has TRBV6-5 and TRBJ1-6, with D possibly being TRBD1 (6 bases). The CDR3 sequence is 16 residues long. V lost 2 bases, J lost 8 bases, and 16 bases lay in between. Germline V CDR1 and CDR2: MNHEY, SVGAGI. The CDR3 region is CASSYRHRERDSPLHF. In DNA form, the CDR3 reads TGTGCCAGCAGTTACAGACACAGGGAAAGGGATTCACCCCTCCACTTT.

The V and J genes are TRBV3-1 (or the pseudogene TRBV3-2) and TRBJ1-4; 7 bases fit TRBD1. CDR3 size: 15 residues. Trimming cost V 5 bases and J 7 bases; bases outside gene matches: 10. Germline loops: CDR1 LGHDT, CDR2 YNNKEL (reference sequence). Written as DNA, the CDR3 is TGTGCCAGCAGCGGCCCAGGAAACAGGGGTGAAAAACTGTTTTTT. It yields the protein CASSGPGNRGEKLFF.

The rearrangement links TRBV7-6 to TRBJ2-2; TRBD1 matches 8 bases. This CDR3 is 15 amino acids long. Germline V lookup: CDR1 SGHVS, CDR2 FNYEAQ. V was clipped by 4 bases and J by 7 bases; unmatched bases: 8. The CDR3 coding sequence is TGTGCCAGCAGCTCCCTGCAGGGGGCCGGCGGGGAGCTGTTTTTT. Residues: CASSSLQGAGGELFF.

V usage is TRBV7-9 and J usage is TRBJ2-5; the D gene is possibly TRBD1 (7 bases). This CDR3 spans 15 amino acids. Per germline, CDR1 SEHNR and CDR2 FQNEAQ (reference sequence). Trimming took 6 bases from V and 4 from J, leaving 18 bases between them. The CDR3 DNA follows: TGTGCCAGCAGGGATGGCAACAGGGGAGGAGAGACCCAGTACTTC. Its protein is CASRDGNRGGETQYF. Full variable domain (rest looked up from reference TRBV7-9 and TRBJ2-5): DTGVSQNPRHKITKRGQNVTFRCDPISEHNRLYWYRQTLGQGPEFLTYFQNEAQLEKSRLLSDRFSAERPKGSFSTLEIQRTEQGDSAMYLCASRDGNRGGETQYFGPGTRLLVL.

This sequence joins TRBV6-2 or TRBV6-3 and TRBJ1-5; tentative D call: TRBD1 (6 bases). The length of the CDR3 is 18 residues. The V and J ends lost 0 bases and 6 bases respectively, with 21 bases between them. CDR1 and CDR2 (germline): MNHEY, SVGEGT. The CDR3 spells CASSYSTYAGVARQPQHF. For the CDR3, the DNA is TGTGCCAGCAGTTACTCGACGTACGCAGGGGTTGCGCGTCAGCCCCAGCATTTT.

This CDR3 is CASSSNHRSPSSFAFF. The CDR3 region has the DNA TGTGCCAGCAGCTCAAACCACCGATCCCCGAGTAGTTTTGCTTTCTTT. The J gene is TRBJ1-1, the V gene TRBV11-2; no firm D call. Trimming shortened V by 4 bases and J by 11 bases, and 26 bases separated the two germline ends. In germline, CDR1 is SGHAT, CDR2 FQNNGV. This CDR3 spans 16 amino acids. The entire variable domain, with the rest obtained from reference TRBV11-2 and TRBJ1-1, is as follows: EAGVAQSPRYKIIEKRQSVAFWCNPISGHATLYWYQQILGQGPKLLIQFQNNGVVDDSQLPKDRFSAERLKGVDSTLKIQPAKLEDSAVYLCASSSNHRSPSSFAFFGQGTRLTVV.

This chain connects TRBV7-2 to TRBJ2-5; no reliable D call. CDR3 length: 13 residues. CDR1 and CDR2 from the germline V gene are SGHTA and FQGNSA. V lost 2 bases to trimming and J lost 2 bases, with 6 bases between them. CDR3 sequence reads: CASSLYSQETQYF. CDR3 bases: TGTGCCAGCAGCTTATACAGTCAAGAGACCCAGTACTTC.

This chain joins TRBV12-3 or TRBV12-4 and TRBJ1-2; D unclear. V was trimmed by 1 base and J by 4 bases, leaving 7 bases between them. The CDR3 sequence is 13 residues long. This CDR3 is CASSLGRTYGYTF. The CDR3 bases are TGTGCCAGCAGTTTAGGGAGGACCTATGGCTACACCTTC.

This clone came up a few times. The chain links TRBV25-1 to TRBJ2-7, with D perhaps matching TRBD1 (6 bases). The CDR3 consists of 15 residues. Trimming shortened V by 8 bases and J by 7 bases, and 24 bases separated the two germline ends. CDR1 and CDR2 from the germline V gene are MGHDK and SYGVNS. The CDR3 spells CASLSRQEPLGEQYF. In DNA form, the CDR3 reads TGTGCCAGCCTCTCTAGACAGGAGCCGCTAGGAGAGCAGTACTTC.

The rearrangement links TRBV7-2 to TRBJ2-3; TRBD2 agrees at 11 bases. Trimming took 3 bases from V and 6 from J; bases not matched to a gene: 5. Germline lookup yields CDR1 SGHTA and CDR2 FQGNSA. The CDR3 covers 15 residues. CDR3 in DNA: TGTGCCAGCAGCTTGACTAGCGGGACATTTGATACGCAGTATTTT. Its protein product is CASSLTSGTFDTQYF.

The chain employs TRBV3-1 (or the pseudogene TRBV3-2) and TRBJ1-5, with D hard to call. The V and J ends lost 0 bases and 7 bases respectively, with 4 bases between them. CDR1 is LGHDT, CDR2 YNNKEL, per germline (reference sequence). The CDR3 is 12 amino acids. CDR3 in DNA: TGTGCCAGCAGCCAAGATCGGCAGCCCCAGCATTTT. It encodes CASSQDRQPQHF.

This clone was observed a few times. The gene calls are TRBV4-3 and TRBJ2-3; 7 nucleotides line up with TRBD2. The germline V gene has CDR1 LGHNA and CDR2 YSLEER. This CDR3 region has 19 residues. Germline trimming cut 0 bases from V and 4 bases from J; bases unmatched to any gene: 16. The CDR3 protein is CASSQDRATSDVRSDTQYF. Here the CDR3 DNA reads TGCGCCAGCAGCCAAGATAGGGCCACTAGCGACGTAAGGTCAGATACGCAGTATTTT.

The chain couples TRBV14 to TRBJ2-5; TRBD1 agrees at 9 bases. Germline CDR1 is SGHDN and CDR2 is FVKESK. V lost 4 bases, J lost 1 base, and 7 bases stayed unmatched. The CDR3 spans 16 residues. CDR3 amino acids: CASSRYRDRAQETQYF. In DNA, the CDR3 is TGTGCCAGCAGCCGGTACCGGGACAGGGCCCAAGAGACCCAGTACTTC. Drawing the rest from reference TRBV14 and TRBJ2-5, the complete variable domain is EAGVTQFPSHSVIEKGQTVTLRCDPISGHDNLYWYRRVMGKEIKFLLHFVKESKQDESGMPNNRFLAERTGGTYSTLKVQPAELEDSGVYFCASSRYRDRAQETQYFGPGTRLLVL.

The chain combines TRBV6-6 with TRBJ2-1; 10 nucleotides align to TRBD1. With 3 bases clipped from V and 7 bases from J, the junction kept 6 bases outside the gene matches. The CDR3 has 15 residues. Germline V gene lookup returns CDR1 MNHNY and CDR2 SVGAGI (reference sequence). The DNA for the CDR3 is TGTGCCAGCAGTTATGGGACAGGGGTTCGGAATGAGCAGTTCTTC. Protein sequence: CASSYGTGVRNEQFF.

This chain uses TRBV7-9 with TRBJ1-3; D is uncertain. The CDR3 spans 14 residues. Trimming took 4 bases from V and 0 from J, leaving 7 bases between them. Germline values: CDR1 SEHNR, CDR2 FQNEAQ (reference sequence). DNA of the CDR3: TGTGCCAGCAGCTCAACGAGCTCTGGAAACACCATATATTTT. Protein: CASSSTSSGNTIYF.

The CDR3 nucleotides read TGTGCCAGCAGAGTCGACGGCAGGGGGCACCAAGAGACCCAGTACTTC. It encodes CASRVDGRGHQETQYF. The chain joins TRBV11-1 to TRBJ2-5; 8 bases match TRBD1. Germline V CDR1 and CDR2: SGHAT, FQDESV (reference sequence). The CDR3 is made up of 16 amino acids. V lost 6 bases, J lost 0 bases, and 9 bases stayed unmatched.

This rearrangement joins TRBV7-2 to TRBJ1-2; 9 positions match TRBD1. Germline trimming cut 4 bases from V and 4 bases from J; bases unmatched to any gene: 7. CDR3 size: 15 residues. Per the germline V gene, CDR1 is SGHTA and CDR2 is FQGNSA. The CDR3 is CASSSWDRVPYGYTF. CDR3 nucleotide sequence: TGTGCCAGCAGCTCCTGGGACAGGGTCCCCTATGGCTACACCTTC.

This sequence joins TRBV5-1 and TRBJ1-2, with a tentative D call TRBD1 (6 bases). Trimming removed 3 bases from V and 8 bases from J, with 17 bases in between. The CDR3 spans 14 residues. Looked up from germline, CDR1 is SGHRS and CDR2 is YFSETQ. CDR3 residues: CASSWHREGEGYTF. CDR3 coding DNA: TGCGCCAGCAGCTGGCACAGGGAAGGTGAAGGCTACACCTTC.

The J gene is TRBJ2-6, the V gene TRBV28; 7 bases match TRBD1. The CDR3 consists of 17 residues. V lost 3 bases and J lost 0; bases outside the gene matches: 5. Germline CDR1 reads MDHEN; CDR2 reads SYDVKM. CDR3 residues: CASSLTGFSSGANVLTF. The CDR3 DNA reads TGTGCCAGCAGTTTGACAGGGTTCAGCTCTGGGGCCAACGTCCTGACTTTC.

The chain carries TRBV4-1 and TRBJ1-4; a weak D match, TRBD1 (5 bases). The V end lost 0 bases, the J end lost 5 bases, and 10 bases lay between the germline ends. The CDR3 length is 15 residues. CDR1 and CDR2 (germline): MGHRA, YSYEKL. The CDR3 sequence: CASSQDGAGNEKLFF. The DNA of the CDR3 is TGCGCCAGCAGCCAAGATGGGGCAGGGAATGAAAAACTGTTTTTT.

This sequence joins TRBV28 and TRBJ2-3; 9 nucleotides line up with TRBD2. V lost 4 bases and J lost 4; bases outside the gene matches: 3. The CDR3 runs 14 residues. CDR1 and CDR2 (germline): MDHEN, SYDVKM. The CDR3 sequence: CASSSGGRADTQYF. In nucleotides, the CDR3 is TGTGCCAGCAGTTCAGGCGGGAGGGCAGATACGCAGTATTTT.

V is TRBV24-1 and J is TRBJ1-2; D ambiguous. Germline loops: CDR1 KGHDR, CDR2 SFDVKD. The CDR3 consists of 16 residues. V lost 4 bases and J lost 4, with 18 bases in between. CDR3 DNA: TGTGCCACCAGTGACTCAGCGAGGGAAAAACGCTATGGCTACACCTTC. This translates into CATSDSAREKRYGYTF.

The chain joins TRBV6-1 to TRBJ1-1; 8 nucleotides agree with TRBD1. The germline gives CDR1 MNHNS, CDR2 SASEGT. This CDR3 is built from 16 residues. J gave up 1 base and V 5 bases, and 9 bases lay outside the gene matches. CDR3: CASSKDRGEGNTEAFF. The CDR3 region has the DNA TGTGCCAGCAGTAAAGACAGGGGTGAGGGGAACACTGAAGCTTTCTTT.

This chain joins TRBV4-3 and TRBJ1-4; TRBD1 is a possible D gene (6 bases). Germline V gives CDR1 LGHNA, CDR2 YSLEER. V lost 3 bases and J lost 7, with 9 bases in between. The length of the CDR3 is 13 residues. The DNA of the CDR3 is TGCGCCAGCAGCCACAGGGGTGGTGAAAAACTGTTTTTT. Its protein product is CASSHRGGEKLFF.

This clone was seen repeatedly, ten times or more. The V call is TRBV4-2, the J call TRBJ1-6; D is undetermined. The germline V gene encodes CDR1 LGHNA and CDR2 YNFKEQ. V was shortened by 3 bases and J by 9 bases, with 18 bases between the two germline ends. The CDR3 contains 16 residues. CDR3 protein: CASSHGPEVLTSPLHF. The DNA of the CDR3 is TGTGCCAGCAGCCACGGCCCGGAGGTTCTAACTTCACCCCTCCACTTT.

The chain joins TRBV5-1 to TRBJ1-1, with a tentative D call TRBD1 (5 bases). Trimming took 3 bases from V and 4 from J, leaving 10 bases between them. CDR1 SGHRS and CDR2 YFSETQ come from the germline V gene. The CDR3 loop spans 13 amino acids. As DNA, the CDR3 is TGCGCCAGCAGCTCCCAGGGAAGCACTGAAGCTTTCTTT. It encodes CASSSQGSTEAFF.

The chain joins TRBV5-1 to TRBJ1-2, with 8 bases lining up with TRBD1. From germline, CDR1 is SGHRS and CDR2 YFSETQ. After removal of 3 bases from V and 7 bases from J, the junction contained 8 bases not matched to a gene. The CDR3 consists of 14 residues. In DNA form, the CDR3 reads TGCGCCAGCAGCTCATACGACAGGGGAAGTGGCTACACCTTC. Translation gives CASSSYDRGSGYTF.

This clone has more than one count but fewer than ten. The chain uses TRBV6-5 and TRBJ1-2, with 8 bases fitting TRBD1. The CDR3 is made up of 15 amino acids. The junction had 7 bases not matched to a gene; V was cut back by 6 bases and J by 1 base. Germline V gene lookup returns CDR1 MNHEY and CDR2 SVGAGI. The CDR3 region has the DNA TGTGCCAGCAGAACACAGGGGGGGCATAACTATGGCTACACCTTC. Translation: CASRTQGGHNYGYTF.

The chain joins TRBV6-2 or TRBV6-3 to TRBJ2-3, with D perhaps matching TRBD2 (5 bases). The CDR3 extends over 15 amino acids. Germline V gene data show CDR1 as MNHEY and CDR2 as SVGEGT. The germline V and J ends were trimmed by 4 bases and 4 bases, with 15 bases remaining between them. CDR3: CASSLGERVPDTQYF. CDR3 in DNA: TGTGCCAGCAGTTTGGGAGAGAGGGTCCCAGATACGCAGTATTTT.

The chain joins TRBV5-8 to TRBJ2-3; TRBD2 matches 12 bases. The V segment lost 4 bases and the J segment 6 bases; nucleotides outside the gene matches: 15. Per germline, CDR1 SGHTS and CDR2 YDEGEE. The CDR3 is 18 amino acids. In nucleotides, the CDR3 is TGTGCCAGCAGCCGACAGGGGGCGACTAGCGGGGGTCGTGATACGCAGTATTTT. Translating it yields CASSRQGATSGGRDTQYF.

The rearrangement uses TRBV28 and TRBJ1-2; a possible D gene is TRBD1 (5 bases). The CDR3 is 11 amino acids. In germline, CDR1 is MDHEN, CDR2 SYDVKM. V lost 5 bases and J lost 7, with 8 bases in between. The DNA for the CDR3 is TGTGCCAGCAGTCGTAGGGGTGGCTACACCTTC. Translated, it gives CASSRRGGYTF.